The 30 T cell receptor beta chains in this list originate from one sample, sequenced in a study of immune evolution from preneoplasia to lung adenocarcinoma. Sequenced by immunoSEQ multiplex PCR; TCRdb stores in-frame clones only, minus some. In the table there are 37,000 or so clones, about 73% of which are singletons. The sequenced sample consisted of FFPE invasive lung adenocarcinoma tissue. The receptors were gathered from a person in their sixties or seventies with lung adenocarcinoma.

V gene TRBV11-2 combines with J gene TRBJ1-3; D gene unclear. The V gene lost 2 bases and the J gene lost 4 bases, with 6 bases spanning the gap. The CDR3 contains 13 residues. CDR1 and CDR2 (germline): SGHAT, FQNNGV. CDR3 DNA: TGTGCCAGCAGCTTAACGGTGGGAAACACCATATATTTT. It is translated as CASSLTVGNTIYF.

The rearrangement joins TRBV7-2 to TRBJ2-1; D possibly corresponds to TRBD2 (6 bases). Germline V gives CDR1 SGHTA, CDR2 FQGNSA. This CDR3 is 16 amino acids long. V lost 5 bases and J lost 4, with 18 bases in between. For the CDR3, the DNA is TGTGCCAGCAGCCCCCACGCCGGGGGAAATTACAATGAGCAGTTCTTC. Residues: CASSPHAGGNYNEQFF.

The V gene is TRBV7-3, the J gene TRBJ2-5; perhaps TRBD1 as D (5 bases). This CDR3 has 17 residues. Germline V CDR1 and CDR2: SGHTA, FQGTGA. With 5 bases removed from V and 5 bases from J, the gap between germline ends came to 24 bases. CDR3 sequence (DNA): TGTGCCAGCAGCCGCTGGGGCAATGGCCCAGCACGGGAGACCCAGTACTTC. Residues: CASSRWGNGPARETQYF.

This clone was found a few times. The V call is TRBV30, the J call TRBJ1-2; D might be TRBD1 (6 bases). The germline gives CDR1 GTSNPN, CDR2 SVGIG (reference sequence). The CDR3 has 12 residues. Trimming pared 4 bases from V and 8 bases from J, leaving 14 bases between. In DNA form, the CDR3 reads TGTGCCTGGACCAGGGGTTTAGGCGGCTACACCTTC. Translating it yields CAWTRGLGGYTF.

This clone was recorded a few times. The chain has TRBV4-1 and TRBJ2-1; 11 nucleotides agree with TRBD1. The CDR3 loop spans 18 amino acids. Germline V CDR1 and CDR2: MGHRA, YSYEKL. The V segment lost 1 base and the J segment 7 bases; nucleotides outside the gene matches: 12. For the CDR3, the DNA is TGCGCCAGCAGCCAAGTCGGCCGCGGGAGGGACAGGGGGAATGAGCAGTTCTTC. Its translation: CASSQVGRGRDRGNEQFF.

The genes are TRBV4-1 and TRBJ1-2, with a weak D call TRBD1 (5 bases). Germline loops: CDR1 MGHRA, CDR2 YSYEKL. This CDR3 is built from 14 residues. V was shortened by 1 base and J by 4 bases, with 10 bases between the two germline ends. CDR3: CASSQAGFRYGYTF. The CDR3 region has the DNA TGCGCCAGCAGCCAAGCAGGGTTCCGCTATGGCTACACCTTC.

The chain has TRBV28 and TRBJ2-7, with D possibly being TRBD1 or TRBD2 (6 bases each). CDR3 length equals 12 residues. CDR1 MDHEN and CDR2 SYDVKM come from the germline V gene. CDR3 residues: CAAGTCLSPEYF. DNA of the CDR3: TGTGCGGCGGGGACATGCTTATCCCCCGAGTACTTC.

The CDR3 is CSVEETGLGNTEAFF. CDR3 nucleotide sequence: TGCAGCGTGGAGGAGACAGGTCTGGGGAACACTGAAGCTTTCTTT. V and J are TRBV29-1 and TRBJ1-1; weak D call: TRBD1 (6 bases). The germline V gene encodes CDR1 SQVTM and CDR2 ANQGSEA. Trimming left V 6 bases short and J 1 base short, with 18 bases between. The CDR3 runs 15 residues.

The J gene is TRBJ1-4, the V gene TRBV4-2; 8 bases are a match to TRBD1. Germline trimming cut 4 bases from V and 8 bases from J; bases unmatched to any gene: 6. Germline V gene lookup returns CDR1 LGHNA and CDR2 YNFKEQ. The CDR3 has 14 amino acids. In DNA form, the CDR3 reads TGTGCCAGCAGCCCTGAGCGACAGGGGGAAAAACTGTTTTTT. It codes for CASSPERQGEKLFF.

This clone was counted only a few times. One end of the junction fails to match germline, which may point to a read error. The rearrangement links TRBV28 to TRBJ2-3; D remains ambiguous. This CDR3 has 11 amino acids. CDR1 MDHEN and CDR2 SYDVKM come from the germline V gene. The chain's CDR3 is CASSEGSRTHF. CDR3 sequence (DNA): TGTGCCAGCAGCGAAGGGTCCCGCACCCATTTT.

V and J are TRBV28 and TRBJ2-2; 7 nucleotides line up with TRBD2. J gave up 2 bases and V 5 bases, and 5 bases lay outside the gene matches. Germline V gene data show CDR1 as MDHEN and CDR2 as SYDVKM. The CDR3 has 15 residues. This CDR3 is CASSSGTPNTGELFF. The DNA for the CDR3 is TGTGCCAGCAGTAGCGGGACCCCAAACACCGGGGAGCTGTTTTTT.

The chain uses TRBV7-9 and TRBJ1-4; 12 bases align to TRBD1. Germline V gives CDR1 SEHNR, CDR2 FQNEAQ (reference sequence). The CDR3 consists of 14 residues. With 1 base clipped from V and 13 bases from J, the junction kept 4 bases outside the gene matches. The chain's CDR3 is CASSLGDRGQILFF. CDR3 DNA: TGTGCCAGCAGCTTAGGGGACAGGGGGCAGATACTGTTTTTT.

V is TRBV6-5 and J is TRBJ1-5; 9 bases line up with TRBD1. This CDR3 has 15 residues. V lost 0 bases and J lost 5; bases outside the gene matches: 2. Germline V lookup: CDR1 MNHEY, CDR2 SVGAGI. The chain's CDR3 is CASSYSWTGDQPQHF. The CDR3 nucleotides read TGTGCCAGCAGTTACTCATGGACAGGGGATCAGCCCCAGCATTTT.

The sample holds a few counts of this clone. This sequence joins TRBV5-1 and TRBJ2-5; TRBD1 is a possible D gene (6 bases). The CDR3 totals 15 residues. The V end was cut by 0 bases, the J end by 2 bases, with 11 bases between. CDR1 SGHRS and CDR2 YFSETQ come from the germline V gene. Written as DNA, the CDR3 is TGCGCCAGCAGCTTGGTTCCGGGACATCAAGAGACCCAGTACTTC. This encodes CASSLVPGHQETQYF. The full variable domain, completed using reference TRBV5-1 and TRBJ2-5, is KAGVTQTPRYLIKTRGQQVTLSCSPISGHRSVSWYQQTPGQGLQFLFEYFSETQRNKGNFPGRFSGRQFSNSRSEMNVSTLELGDSALYLCASSLVPGHQETQYFGPGTRLLVL.

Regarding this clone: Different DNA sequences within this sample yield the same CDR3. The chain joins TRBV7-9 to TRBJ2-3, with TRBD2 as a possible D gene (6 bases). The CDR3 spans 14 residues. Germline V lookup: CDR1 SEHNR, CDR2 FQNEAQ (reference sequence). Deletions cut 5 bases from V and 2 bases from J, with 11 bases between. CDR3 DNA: TGTGCCAGCAGCCTCAGCGGGTCCACAGATACGCAGTATTTT. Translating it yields CASSLSGSTDTQYF.

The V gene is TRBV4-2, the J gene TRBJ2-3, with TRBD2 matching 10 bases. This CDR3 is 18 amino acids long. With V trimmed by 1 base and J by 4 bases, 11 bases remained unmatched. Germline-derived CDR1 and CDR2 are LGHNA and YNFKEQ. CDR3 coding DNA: TGTGCCAGCAGCCAAGTTCAGGGCTTAGCGGGAGGATCAGATACGCAGTATTTT. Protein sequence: CASSQVQGLAGGSDTQYF.

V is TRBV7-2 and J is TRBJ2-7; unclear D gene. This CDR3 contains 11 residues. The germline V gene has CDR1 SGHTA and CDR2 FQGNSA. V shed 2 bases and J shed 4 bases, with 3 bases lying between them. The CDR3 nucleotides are TGTGCCAGCAGCTTAAGGTACGAGCAGTACTTC. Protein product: CASSLRYEQYF.

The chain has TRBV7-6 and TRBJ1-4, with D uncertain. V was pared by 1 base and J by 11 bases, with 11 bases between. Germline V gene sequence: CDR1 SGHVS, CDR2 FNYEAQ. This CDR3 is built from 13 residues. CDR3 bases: TGTGCCAGCAGCTTAGGGAGTCCTGGGAAACTGTTTTTT. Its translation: CASSLGSPGKLFF.

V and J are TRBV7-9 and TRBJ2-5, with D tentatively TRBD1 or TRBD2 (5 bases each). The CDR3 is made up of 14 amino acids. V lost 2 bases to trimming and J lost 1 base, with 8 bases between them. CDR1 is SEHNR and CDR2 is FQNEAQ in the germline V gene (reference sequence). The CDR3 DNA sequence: TGTGCCAGCAGCTTATGGGGGTCCCAAGAGACCCAGTACTTC. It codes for CASSLWGSQETQYF.

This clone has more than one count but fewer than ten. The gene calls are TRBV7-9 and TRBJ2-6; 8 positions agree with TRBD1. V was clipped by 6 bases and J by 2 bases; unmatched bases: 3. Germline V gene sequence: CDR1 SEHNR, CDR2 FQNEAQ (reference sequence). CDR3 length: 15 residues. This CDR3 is CASSDRGPGANVLTF. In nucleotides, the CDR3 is TGTGCCAGCAGTGACAGGGGCCCTGGGGCCAACGTCCTGACTTTC.

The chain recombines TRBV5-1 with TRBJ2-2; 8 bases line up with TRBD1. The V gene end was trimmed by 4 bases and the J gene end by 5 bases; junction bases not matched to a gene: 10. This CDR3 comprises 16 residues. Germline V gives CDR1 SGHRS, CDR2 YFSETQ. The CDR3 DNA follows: TGCGCCAGCAGCCCTGACAGGGGCTCGGGGACCGGGGAGCTGTTTTTT. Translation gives CASSPDRGSGTGELFF.

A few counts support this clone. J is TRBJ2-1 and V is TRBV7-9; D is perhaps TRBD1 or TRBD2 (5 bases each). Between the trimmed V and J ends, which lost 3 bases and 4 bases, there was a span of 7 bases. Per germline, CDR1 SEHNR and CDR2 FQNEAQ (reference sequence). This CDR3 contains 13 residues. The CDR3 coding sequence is TGTGCCAGCAGCTTGGGACGGTACAATGAGCAGTTCTTC. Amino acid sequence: CASSLGRYNEQFF.

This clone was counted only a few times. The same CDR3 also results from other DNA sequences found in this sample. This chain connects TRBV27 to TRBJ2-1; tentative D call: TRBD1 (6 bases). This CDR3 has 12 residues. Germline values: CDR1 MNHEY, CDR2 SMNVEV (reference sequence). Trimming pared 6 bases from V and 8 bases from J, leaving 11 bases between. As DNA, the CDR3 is TGTGCCAGCAGAGAAGGGGGTCATGAGCAGTTCTTC. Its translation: CASREGGHEQFF.

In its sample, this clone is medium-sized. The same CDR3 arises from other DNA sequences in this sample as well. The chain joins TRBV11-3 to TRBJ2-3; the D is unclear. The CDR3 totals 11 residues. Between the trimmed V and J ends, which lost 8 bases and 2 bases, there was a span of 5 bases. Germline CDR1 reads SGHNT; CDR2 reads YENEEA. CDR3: CASRYTDTQYF. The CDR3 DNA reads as TGTGCCAGCCGCTACACAGATACGCAGTATTTT.

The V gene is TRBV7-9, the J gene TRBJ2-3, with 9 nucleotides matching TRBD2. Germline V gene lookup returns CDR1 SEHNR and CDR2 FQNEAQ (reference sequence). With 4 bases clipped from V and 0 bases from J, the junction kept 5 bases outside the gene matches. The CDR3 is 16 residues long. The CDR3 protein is CASSSGLAPSTDTQYF. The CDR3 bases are TGTGCCAGCAGCTCGGGACTAGCCCCCAGCACAGATACGCAGTATTTT.

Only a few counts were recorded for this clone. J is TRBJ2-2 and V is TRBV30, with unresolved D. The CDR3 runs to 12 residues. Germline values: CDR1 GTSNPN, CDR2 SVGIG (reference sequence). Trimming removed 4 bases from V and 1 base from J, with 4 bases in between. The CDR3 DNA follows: TGTGCCTGGACAGAGAACACCGGGGAGCTGTTTTTT. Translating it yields CAWTENTGELFF. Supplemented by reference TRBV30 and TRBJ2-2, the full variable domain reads SQTIHQWPATLVQPVGSPLSLECTVEGTSNPNLYWYRQAAGRGLQLLFYSVGIGQISSEVPQNLSASRPQDRQFILSSKKLLLSDSGFYLCAWTENTGELFFGEGSRLTVL.

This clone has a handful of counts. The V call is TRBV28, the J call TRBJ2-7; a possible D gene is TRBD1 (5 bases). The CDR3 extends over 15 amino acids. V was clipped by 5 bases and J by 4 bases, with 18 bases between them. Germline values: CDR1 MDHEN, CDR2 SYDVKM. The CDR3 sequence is CASSPQGSLGYEQYF. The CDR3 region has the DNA TGTGCCAGCAGTCCCCAGGGCTCGCTAGGGTACGAGCAGTACTTC.

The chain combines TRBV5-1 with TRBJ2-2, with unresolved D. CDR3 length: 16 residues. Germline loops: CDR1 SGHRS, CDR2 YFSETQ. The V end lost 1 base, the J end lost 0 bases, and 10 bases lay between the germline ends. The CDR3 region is CASSLKFPTNTGELFF. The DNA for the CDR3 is TGCGCCAGCAGCTTGAAGTTCCCCACGAACACCGGGGAGCTGTTTTTT. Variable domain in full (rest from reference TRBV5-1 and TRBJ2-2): KAGVTQTPRYLIKTRGQQVTLSCSPISGHRSVSWYQQTPGQGLQFLFEYFSETQRNKGNFPGRFSGRQFSNSRSEMNVSTLELGDSALYLCASSLKFPTNTGELFFGEGSRLTVL.

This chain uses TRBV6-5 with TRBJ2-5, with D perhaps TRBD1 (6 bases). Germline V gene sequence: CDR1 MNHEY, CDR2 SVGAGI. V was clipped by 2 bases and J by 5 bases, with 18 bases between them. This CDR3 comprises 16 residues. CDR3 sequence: CASSYTGQTSEETQYF. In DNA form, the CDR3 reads TGTGCCAGCAGTTACACAGGACAGACCTCGGAGGAGACCCAGTACTTC.

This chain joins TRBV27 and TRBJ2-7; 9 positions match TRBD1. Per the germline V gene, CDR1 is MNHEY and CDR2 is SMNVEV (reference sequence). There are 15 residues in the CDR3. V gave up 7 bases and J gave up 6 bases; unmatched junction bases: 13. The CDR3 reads CASMTGTGWDGEQYF. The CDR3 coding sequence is TGTGCCAGCATGACCGGGACAGGGTGGGATGGCGAGCAGTACTTC.